This T cell receptor beta chain appears in the sequencing data of a study of response to subunit inactivated influenza vaccine. Each CDR3 protein gets one entry after TCRdb re-called the RT-PCR reads with MiXCR. The sample contains 500,000 to 750,000 distinct CDR3 sequences, roughly 15% of which appear only once. Study-wide results and limits: Few additional T cells are recruited per seasonal influenza vaccination, authors suggested.

For this clonotype: As yet, its antigen is unknown.

V was pared by 2 bases and J by 2 bases, with 11 bases of the junction left unmatched. The CDR3 is 18 amino acids. The sequences come from PBMCs from blood, collected less than 13 days after vaccination. The J gene is TRBJ2-5, the V gene TRBV12-3 or TRBV12-4; 10 bases fit TRBD2. The receptor was isolated from a man aged 45 to 65 who received an inactivated influenza vaccine. CDR3 region: CASSLTRLAGVLQETQYF. DNA of the CDR3: TGTGCCAGCAGTTTAACGCGGCTAGCGGGAGTATTACAAGAGACCCAGTACTTC.